The next 3 T cell receptor beta chains were all read from a single sample in a study of CD4+ T cells in melanoma (dated by TCRdb to between 2021 and 2024). The library relied on the immunoSEQ multiplex PCR assay. TCRdb stores this immuneACCESS table with in-frame sequences only. Part of the clones is absent; in the studies checked, under half of the shortfall reflects unresolved V genes, and no reason is known for the rest. The sample table lists roughly 3,600 clones, 73% of them with a count of one. About 10% of the sample goes to the ten largest clones. Source material: tumor tissue. The receptors were sampled from a human donor with melanoma.

This sequence joins TRBV27 and TRBJ2-3; 9 nucleotides line up with TRBD2. The germline gives CDR1 MNHEY, CDR2 SMNVEV (reference sequence). CDR3 length: 15 amino acids. V was pared by 3 bases and J by 1 base, with 2 bases of the junction left unmatched. CDR3 DNA sequence: TGTGCCAGCAGTTTTTCTAGCGGGGGCACAGATACGCAGTATTTT. This encodes CASSFSSGGTDTQYF.

Worth noting for this clone: The junction departs from germline at one end; a sequencing error may be responsible. DNA of the CDR3: TGCGCCAGCAGCCAAGGTATAGGCGGGACAGGGGGCGATGAGCAGTTCTTC. This encodes CASSQGIGGTGGDEQFF. The rearrangement joins TRBV5-4 to TRBJ2-1, with TRBD1 matching 12 bases. The CDR3 consists of 17 residues. Germline assignment: CDR1 SGHNT and CDR2 YYREEE (reference sequence).

The genes are TRBV18 and TRBJ2-7; 9 positions agree with TRBD2. CDR3 length: 16 amino acids. CDR1 KGHSH and CDR2 LQKENI come from the germline V gene. V gave up 2 bases and J gave up 2 bases; unmatched junction bases: 7. The CDR3, as DNA: TGTGCCAGCTCACCAATGCTAGCGGGGACGACCTACGAGCAGTACTTC. Translated: CASSPMLAGTTYEQYF.